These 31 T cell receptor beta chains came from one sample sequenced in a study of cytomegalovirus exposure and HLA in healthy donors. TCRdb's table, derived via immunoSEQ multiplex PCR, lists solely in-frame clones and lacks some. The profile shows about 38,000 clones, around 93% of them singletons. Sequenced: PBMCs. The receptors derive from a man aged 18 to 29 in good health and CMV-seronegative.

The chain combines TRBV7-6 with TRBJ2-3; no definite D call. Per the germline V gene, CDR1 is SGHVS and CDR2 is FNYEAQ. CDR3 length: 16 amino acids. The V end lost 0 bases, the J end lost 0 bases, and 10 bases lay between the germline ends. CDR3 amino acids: CASSLARRSSTDTQYF. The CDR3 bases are TGTGCCAGCAGCTTAGCGCGCCGATCTAGCACAGATACGCAGTATTTT.

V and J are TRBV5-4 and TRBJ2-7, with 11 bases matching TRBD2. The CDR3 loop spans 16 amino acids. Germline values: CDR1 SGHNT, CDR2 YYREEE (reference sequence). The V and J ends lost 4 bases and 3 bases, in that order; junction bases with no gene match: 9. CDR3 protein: CASSVIAGGLHYEQYF. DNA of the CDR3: TGTGCCAGCAGCGTCATAGCGGGAGGGCTCCACTACGAGCAGTACTTC.

Here the CDR3 reads CASSFGRGGIRETQYF. The DNA for the CDR3 is TGTGCCAGCAGCTTTGGGCGGGGGGGCATCAGGGAGACCCAGTACTTC. The rearrangement links TRBV11-2 to TRBJ2-5; 9 nucleotides align to TRBD2. Germline CDR1 is SGHAT and CDR2 is FQNNGV. The V and J ends lost 3 bases and 5 bases, in that order; junction bases with no gene match: 10. CDR3 length: 16 amino acids.

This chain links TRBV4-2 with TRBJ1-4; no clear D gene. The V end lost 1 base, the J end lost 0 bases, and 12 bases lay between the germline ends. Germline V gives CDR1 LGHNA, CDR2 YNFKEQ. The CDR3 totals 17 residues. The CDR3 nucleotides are TGTGCCAGCAGCCAAGTTTCTCCTCTACCAACTAATGAAAAACTGTTTTTT. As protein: CASSQVSPLPTNEKLFF.

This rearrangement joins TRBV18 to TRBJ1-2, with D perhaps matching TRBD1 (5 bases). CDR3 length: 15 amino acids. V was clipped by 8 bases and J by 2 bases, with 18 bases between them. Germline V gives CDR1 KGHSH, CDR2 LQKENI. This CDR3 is CASTERGLGNYGYTF. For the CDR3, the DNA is TGTGCCAGCACAGAAAGGGGACTAGGAAACTATGGCTACACCTTC.

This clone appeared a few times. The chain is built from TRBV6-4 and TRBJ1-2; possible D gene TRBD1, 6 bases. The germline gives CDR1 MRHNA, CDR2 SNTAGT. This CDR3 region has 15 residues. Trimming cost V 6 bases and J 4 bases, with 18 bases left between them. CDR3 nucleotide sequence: TGTGCCAGCAGGGGTTCGACAGGTCGACCCTATGGCTACACCTTC. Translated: CASRGSTGRPYGYTF.

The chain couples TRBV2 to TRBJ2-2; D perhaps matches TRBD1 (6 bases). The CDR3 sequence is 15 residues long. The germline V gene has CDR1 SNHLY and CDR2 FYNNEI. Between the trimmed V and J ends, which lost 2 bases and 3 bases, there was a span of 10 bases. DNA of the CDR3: TGTGCCAGCAGTGAACGACAGGTCGACACCGGGGAGCTGTTTTTT. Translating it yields CASSERQVDTGELFF.

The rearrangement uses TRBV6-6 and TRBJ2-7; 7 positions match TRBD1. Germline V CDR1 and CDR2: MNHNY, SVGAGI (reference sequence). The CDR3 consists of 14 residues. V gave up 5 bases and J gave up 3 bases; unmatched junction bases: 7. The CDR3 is CASSPPGQSYEQYF. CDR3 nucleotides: TGTGCCAGCAGTCCCCCGGGACAGAGCTACGAGCAGTACTTC.

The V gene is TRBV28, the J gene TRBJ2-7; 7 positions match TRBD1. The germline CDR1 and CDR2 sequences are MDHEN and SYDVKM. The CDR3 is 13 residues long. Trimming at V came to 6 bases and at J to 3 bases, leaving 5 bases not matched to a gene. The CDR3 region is CASSGQESYEQYF. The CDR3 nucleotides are TGTGCCAGCAGCGGACAGGAGAGCTACGAGCAGTACTTC.

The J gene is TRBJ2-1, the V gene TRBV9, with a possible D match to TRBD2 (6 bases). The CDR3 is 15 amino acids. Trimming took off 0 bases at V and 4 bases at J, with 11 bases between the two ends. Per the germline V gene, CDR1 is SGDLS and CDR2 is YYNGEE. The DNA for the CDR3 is TGTGCCAGCAGCGTAGATCTAGCGATGTACAATGAGCAGTTCTTC. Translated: CASSVDLAMYNEQFF.

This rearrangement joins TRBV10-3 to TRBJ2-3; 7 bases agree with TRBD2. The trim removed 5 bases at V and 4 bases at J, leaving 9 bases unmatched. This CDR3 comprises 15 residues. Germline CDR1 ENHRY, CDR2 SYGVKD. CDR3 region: CAISSRVAGADTQYF. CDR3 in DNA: TGTGCCATCAGTTCTAGAGTTGCGGGAGCAGATACGCAGTATTTT.

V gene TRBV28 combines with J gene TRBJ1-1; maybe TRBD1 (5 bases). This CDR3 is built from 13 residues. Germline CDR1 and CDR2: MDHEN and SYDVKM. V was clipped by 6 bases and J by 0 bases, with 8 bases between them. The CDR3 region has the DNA TGTGCCAGCAGGCGACAGCTGAACACTGAAGCTTTCTTT. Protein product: CASRRQLNTEAFF.

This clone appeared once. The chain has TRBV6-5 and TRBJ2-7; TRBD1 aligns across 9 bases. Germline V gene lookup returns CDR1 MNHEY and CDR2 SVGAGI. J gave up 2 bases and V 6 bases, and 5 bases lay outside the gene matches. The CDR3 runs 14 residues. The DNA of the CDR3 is TGTGCCAGCAGCCCGGGACAGGGCACCTACGAGCAGTACTTC. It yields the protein CASSPGQGTYEQYF.

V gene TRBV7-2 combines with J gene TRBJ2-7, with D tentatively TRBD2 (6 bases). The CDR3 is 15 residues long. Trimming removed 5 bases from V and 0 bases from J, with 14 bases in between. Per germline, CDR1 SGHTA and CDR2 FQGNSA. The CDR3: CASSRDFATSYEQYF. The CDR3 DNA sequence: TGTGCCAGCAGCCGGGACTTCGCGACCTCCTACGAGCAGTACTTC.

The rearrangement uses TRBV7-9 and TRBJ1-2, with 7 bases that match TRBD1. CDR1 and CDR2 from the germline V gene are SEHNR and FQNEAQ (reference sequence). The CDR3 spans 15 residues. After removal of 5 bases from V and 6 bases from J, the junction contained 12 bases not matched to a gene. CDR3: CASSPRQGRAHGYTF. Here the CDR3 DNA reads TGTGCCAGCAGCCCAAGACAGGGTAGGGCTCATGGCTACACCTTC.

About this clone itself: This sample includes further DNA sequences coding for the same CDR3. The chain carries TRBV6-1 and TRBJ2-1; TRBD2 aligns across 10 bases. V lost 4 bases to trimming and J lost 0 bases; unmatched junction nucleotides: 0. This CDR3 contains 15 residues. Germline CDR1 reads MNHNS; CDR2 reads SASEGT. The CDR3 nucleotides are TGTGCCAGCAGTGGGACTAGCGGCTCCTACAATGAGCAGTTCTTC. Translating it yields CASSGTSGSYNEQFF.

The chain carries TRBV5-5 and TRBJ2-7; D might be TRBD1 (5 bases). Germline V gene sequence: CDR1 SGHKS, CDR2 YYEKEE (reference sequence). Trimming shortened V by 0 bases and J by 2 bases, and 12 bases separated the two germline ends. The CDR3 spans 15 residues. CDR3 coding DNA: TGTGCCAGCAGCTTGGAAGGGGTAGCCCCCTACGAGCAGTACTTC. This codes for CASSLEGVAPYEQYF.

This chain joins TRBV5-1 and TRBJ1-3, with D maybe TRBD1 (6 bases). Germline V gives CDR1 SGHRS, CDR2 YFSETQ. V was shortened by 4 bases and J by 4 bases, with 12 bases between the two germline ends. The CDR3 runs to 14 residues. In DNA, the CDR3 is TGCGCCAGCAGCGGTACAGGGCACGGAAACACCATATATTTT. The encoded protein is CASSGTGHGNTIYF.

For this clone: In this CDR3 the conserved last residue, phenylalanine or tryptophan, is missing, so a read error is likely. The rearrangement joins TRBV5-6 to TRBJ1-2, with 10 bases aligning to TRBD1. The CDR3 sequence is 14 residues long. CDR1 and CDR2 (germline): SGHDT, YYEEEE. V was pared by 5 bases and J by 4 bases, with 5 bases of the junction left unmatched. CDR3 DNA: TGTGCCAGCAGTAAGACAGGGGGCGTCTATGGCTACACCCTC. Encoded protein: CASSKTGGVYGYTL.

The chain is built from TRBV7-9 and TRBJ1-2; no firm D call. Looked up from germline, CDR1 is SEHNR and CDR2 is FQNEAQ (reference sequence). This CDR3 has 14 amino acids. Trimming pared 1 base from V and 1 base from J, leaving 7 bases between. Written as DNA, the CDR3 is TGTGCCAGCAGCTTAGAGGACTATAACTATGGCTACACCTTC. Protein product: CASSLEDYNYGYTF.

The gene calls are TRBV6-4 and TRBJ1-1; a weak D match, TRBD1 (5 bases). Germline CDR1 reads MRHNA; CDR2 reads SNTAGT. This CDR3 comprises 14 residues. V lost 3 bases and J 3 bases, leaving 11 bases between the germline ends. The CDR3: CASSENTGDTEAFF. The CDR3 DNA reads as TGTGCCAGCAGTGAGAATACAGGCGACACTGAAGCTTTCTTT.

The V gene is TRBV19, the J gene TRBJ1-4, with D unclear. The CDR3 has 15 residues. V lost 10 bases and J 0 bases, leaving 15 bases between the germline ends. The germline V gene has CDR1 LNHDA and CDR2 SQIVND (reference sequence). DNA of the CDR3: TGTGCCACACGCAGAGGCTCTGCAACTAATGAAAAACTGTTTTTT. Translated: CATRRGSATNEKLFF. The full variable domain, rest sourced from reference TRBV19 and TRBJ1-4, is DGGITQSPKYLFRKEGQNVTLSCEQNLNHDAMYWYRQDPGQGLRLIYYSQIVNDFQKGDIAEGYSVSREKKESFPLTVTSAQKNPTAFYLCATRRGSATNEKLFFGSGTQLSVL.

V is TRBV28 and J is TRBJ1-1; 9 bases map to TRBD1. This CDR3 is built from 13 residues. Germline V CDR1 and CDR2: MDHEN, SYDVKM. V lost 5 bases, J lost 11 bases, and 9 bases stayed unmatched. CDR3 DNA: TGTGCCAGCAGTCCGGGACAGGGTAGGGTCGCTTTCTTT. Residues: CASSPGQGRVAFF.

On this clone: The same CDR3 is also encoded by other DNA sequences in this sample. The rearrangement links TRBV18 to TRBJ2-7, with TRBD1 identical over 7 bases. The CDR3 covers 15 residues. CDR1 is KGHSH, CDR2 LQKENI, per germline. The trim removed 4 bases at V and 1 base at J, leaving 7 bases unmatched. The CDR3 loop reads CASSLGTEPSYEQYF. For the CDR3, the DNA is TGTGCCAGCTCACTAGGGACAGAGCCTTCCTACGAGCAGTACTTC.

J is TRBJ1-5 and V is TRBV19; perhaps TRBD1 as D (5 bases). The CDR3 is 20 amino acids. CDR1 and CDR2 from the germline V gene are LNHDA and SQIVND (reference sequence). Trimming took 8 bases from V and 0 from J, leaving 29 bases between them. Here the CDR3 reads CASRGTPSNYMGNSNQPQHF. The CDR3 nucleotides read TGTGCCAGTCGGGGGACCCCCTCTAACTACATGGGGAATAGCAATCAGCCCCAGCATTTT.

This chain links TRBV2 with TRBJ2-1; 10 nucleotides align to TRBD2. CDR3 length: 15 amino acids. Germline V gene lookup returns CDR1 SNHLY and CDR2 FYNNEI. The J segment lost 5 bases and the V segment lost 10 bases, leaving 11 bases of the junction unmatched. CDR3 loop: CATLLAGRLNNEQFF. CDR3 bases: TGTGCCACCTTACTAGCGGGACGGTTAAACAATGAGCAGTTCTTC.

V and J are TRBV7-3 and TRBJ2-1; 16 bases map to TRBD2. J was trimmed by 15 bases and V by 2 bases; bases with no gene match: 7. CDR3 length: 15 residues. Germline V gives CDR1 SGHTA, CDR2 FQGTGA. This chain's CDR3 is CASSLGGLAGGPRFF. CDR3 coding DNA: TGTGCCAGCAGCTTAGGGGGACTAGCGGGAGGGCCGCGGTTCTTC.

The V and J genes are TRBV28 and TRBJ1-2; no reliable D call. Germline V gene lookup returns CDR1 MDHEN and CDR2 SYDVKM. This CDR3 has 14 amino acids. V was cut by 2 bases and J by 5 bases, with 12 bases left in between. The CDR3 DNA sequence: TGTGCCAGCAGTTTACTGCCGGCGGGGTATGGCTACACCTTC. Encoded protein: CASSLLPAGYGYTF.

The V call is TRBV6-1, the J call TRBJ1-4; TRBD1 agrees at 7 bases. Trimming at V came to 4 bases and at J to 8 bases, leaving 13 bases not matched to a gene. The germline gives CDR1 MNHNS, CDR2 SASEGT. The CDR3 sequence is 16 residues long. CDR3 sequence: CASSGAPTGYREKLFF. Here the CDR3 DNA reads TGTGCCAGCAGTGGGGCCCCGACAGGGTATAGAGAAAAACTGTTTTTT.

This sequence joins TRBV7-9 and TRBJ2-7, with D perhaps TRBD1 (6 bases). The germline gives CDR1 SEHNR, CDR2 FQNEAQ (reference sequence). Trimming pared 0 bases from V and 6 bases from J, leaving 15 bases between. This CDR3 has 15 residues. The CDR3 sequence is CASSLAHAGEREQYF. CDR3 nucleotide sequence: TGTGCCAGCAGCTTAGCGCATGCAGGGGAGCGCGAGCAGTACTTC.

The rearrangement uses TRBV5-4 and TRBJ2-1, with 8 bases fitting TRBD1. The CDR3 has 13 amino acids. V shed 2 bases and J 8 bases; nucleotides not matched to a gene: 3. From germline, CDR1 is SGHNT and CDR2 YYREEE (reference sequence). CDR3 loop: CASSFDRGDEQFF. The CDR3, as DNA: TGTGCCAGCAGCTTTGACAGGGGCGATGAGCAGTTCTTC.